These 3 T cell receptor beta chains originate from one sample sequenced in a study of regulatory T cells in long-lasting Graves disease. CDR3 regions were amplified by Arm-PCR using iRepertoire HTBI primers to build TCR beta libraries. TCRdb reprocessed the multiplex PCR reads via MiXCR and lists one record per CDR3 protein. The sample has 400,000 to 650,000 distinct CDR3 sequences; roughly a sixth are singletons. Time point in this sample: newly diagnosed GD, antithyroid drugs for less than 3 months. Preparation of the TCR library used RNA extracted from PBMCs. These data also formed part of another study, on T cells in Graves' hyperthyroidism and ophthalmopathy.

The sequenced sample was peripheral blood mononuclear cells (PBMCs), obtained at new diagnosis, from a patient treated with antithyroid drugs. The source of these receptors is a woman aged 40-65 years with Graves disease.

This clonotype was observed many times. The CDR3 loop reads CASSTGSSGPMGQYF. The CDR3 nucleotides read TGCGCCAGCAGTACCGGGTCTAGCGGCCCTATGGGGCAGTACTTC. This rearrangement joins TRBV5-1 to TRBJ2-7; 7 nucleotides agree with TRBD2. Germline CDR1 and CDR2: SGHRS and YFSETQ. The CDR3 consists of 15 residues. After removal of 5 bases from V and 9 bases from J, the junction contained 17 bases not matched to a gene.

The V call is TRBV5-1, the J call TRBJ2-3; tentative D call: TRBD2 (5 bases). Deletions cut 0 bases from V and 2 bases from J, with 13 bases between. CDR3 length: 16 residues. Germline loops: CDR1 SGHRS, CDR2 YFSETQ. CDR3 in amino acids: CASSLVLGRDTDTQYF. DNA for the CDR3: TGCGCCAGCAGCTTGGTACTAGGGCGAGACACAGATACGCAGTATTTT.

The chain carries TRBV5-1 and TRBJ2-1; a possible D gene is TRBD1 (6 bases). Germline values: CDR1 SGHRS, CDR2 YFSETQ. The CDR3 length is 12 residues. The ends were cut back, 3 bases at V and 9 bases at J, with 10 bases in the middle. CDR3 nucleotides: TGCGCCAGCAGCTCCGGACAGATTGAGCAGTTCTTC. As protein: CASSSGQIEQFF.